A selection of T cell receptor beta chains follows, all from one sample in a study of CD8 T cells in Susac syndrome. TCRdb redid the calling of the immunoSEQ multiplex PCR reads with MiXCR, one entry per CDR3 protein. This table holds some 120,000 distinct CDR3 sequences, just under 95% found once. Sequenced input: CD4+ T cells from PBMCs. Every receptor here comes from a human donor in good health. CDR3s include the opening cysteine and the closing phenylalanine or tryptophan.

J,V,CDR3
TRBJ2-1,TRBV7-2,CASSLAVTGGNEQFF
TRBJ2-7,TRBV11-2,CASRALAGSYEQYF
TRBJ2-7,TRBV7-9,CASGKGTSGPYEQYF
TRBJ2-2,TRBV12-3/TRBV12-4,CASRPTSLAGELFF
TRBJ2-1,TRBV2,CASNIMTGSYNEQFF
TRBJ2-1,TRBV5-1,CASSPDPSSYNEQFF
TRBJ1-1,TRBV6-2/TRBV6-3,CASSPSPLGNTEAFF
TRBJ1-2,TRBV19,CASSIGRKPNYGYTF
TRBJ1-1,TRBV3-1,CASSPINRDSEAFF
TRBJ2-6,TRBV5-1,CASSEGIGGANVLTF
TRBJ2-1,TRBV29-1,CSVTLTTINEQFF
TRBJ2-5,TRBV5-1,CASSFTDQETQYF
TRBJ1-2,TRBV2,CASIIGTDYGYTF
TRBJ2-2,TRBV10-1,CASSAARSLNAGELFF
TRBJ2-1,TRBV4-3,CASSTAGVDEQFF
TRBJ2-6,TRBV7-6,CASSFARESGANVLTF
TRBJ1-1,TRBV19,CASSATPPPNTEAFF
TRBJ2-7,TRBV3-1,CASSHGTSGRIYEQYF
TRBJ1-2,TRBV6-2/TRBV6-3,CASRPYATTNYGYTF
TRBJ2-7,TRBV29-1,CSVEGQGNYEQYF
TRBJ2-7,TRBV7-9,CASSSYSGRGYEQYF
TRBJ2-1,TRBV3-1,CASSLEGTSGRGEQFF
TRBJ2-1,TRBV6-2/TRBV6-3,CASGDLRGVAESSYNEQFF